The T cell receptor beta chain described here comes from a study of blood T cells in healthy people across ages. The sample holds one count of this clonotype. Germline assignment: CDR1 KGHDR and CDR2 SFDVKD. Trimming cost V 7 bases and J 4 bases; bases outside gene matches: 7. The CDR3 has 14 residues. PCR was performed a second time for roughly 6 to 12 cycles using a sample-barcoded 5' primer and a J-beta primer mix. Each TCR beta cDNA got a 12-nucleotide random molecular identifier. TCRdb processed the 5' RACE reads anew with MiXCR; each CDR3 protein has one entry. This table has over 1.5 million distinct CDR3 sequences, less than 50% appearing once. In terms of origin and age, donors were healthy Caucasian individuals from Russia aged roughly 6 to 95. Total RNA, at least 5 micrograms per sample, was extracted from PBMCs.

Sequencing input: blood. The sequence was collected from a woman in her thirties or forties in good health. The chain uses TRBV24-1 and TRBJ2-3, with TRBD1 identical over 7 bases. The CDR3 sequence is CATRGGPTSDTQYF. The CDR3 DNA reads TGTGCCACCAGAGGGGGCCCTACTTCAGATACGCAGTATTTT.